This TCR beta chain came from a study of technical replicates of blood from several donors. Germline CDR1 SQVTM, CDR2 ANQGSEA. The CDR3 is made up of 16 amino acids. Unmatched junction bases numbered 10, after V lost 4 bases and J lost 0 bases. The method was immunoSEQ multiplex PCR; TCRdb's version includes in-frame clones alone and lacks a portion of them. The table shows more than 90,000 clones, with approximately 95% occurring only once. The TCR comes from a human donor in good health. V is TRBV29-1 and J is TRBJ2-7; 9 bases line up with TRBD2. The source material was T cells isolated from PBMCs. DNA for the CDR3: TGCAGCGTTGGGGTAGGAGGACTAGCGATCTCCTACGAGCAGTACTTC. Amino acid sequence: CSVGVGGLAISYEQYF.